The 26 T cell receptor beta chains below were found in one sample sequenced in a study of cytomegalovirus exposure and HLA in healthy donors. PCR employed 60 Vbeta and 13 Jbeta primers. Sequencing was performed with immunoSEQ multiplex PCR; in TCRdb, only in-frame clones are kept and a portion is missing. The data contain fewer than 150,000 clones, about 86% of them singletons. Sequencing input: PBMCs. These receptors were collected from a man in his forties or fifties in good health and CMV-seropositive.

Details on this clone: The junction departs from germline at one end; a sequencing error may be responsible. The V call is TRBV7-9, the J call TRBJ1-3; the D gene is possibly TRBD1 (6 bases). Looked up from germline, CDR1 is SEHNR and CDR2 is FQNEAQ (reference sequence). The CDR3 consists of 16 residues. CDR3: CSSSLEVGASGNTIYF. The CDR3 nucleotides read TGTTCCAGCAGCTTAGAGGTGGGGGCCTCTGGAAACACCATATATTTT. The full variable domain, its missing parts supplied by reference TRBV7-9 and TRBJ1-3, is DTGVSQNPRHKITKRGQNVTFRCDPISEHNRLYWYRQTLGQGPEFLTYFQNEAQLEKSRLLSDRFSAERPKGSFSTLEIQRTEQGDSAMYLCSSSLEVGASGNTIYFGEGSWLTVV.

The chain is built from TRBV5-4 and TRBJ2-2; 9 positions match TRBD2. Germline CDR1 SGHNT, CDR2 YYREEE (reference sequence). The J segment lost 4 bases and the V segment lost 3 bases, leaving 13 bases of the junction unmatched. The CDR3 extends over 18 amino acids. For the CDR3, the DNA is TGTGCCAGCAGCTCGGGGCCCGAGACTAGCGGTAGCACCGGGGAGCTGTTTTTT. This sequence encodes CASSSGPETSGSTGELFF.

This clone has only one observation. The rearrangement uses TRBV20-1 and TRBJ1-1, with TRBD1 matching over 8 bases. The CDR3 sequence is 10 residues long. Trimming cost V 4 bases and J 8 bases; bases outside gene matches: 0. The germline V gene encodes CDR1 DFQATT and CDR2 SNEGSKA (reference sequence). CDR3 region: CSANRGEAFF. The CDR3 nucleotides read TGCAGTGCTAACAGGGGGGAAGCTTTCTTT.

This chain connects TRBV6-1 to TRBJ1-2; D is perhaps TRBD1 (6 bases). The CDR3 is 13 amino acids. V was pared by 6 bases and J by 0 bases, with 8 bases between. The germline V gene encodes CDR1 MNHNS and CDR2 SASEGT. CDR3 DNA sequence: TGTGCCAGCAGGGACAGCTCTAACTATGGCTACACCTTC. Encoded protein: CASRDSSNYGYTF.

The J gene is TRBJ2-2, the V gene TRBV5-1; D not certain. Per germline, CDR1 SGHRS and CDR2 YFSETQ. This CDR3 region has 18 residues. The V and J ends lost 2 bases and 4 bases respectively, with 21 bases between them. CDR3 loop: CASSFLGGPGFGTGELFF. CDR3 nucleotides: TGCGCCAGCAGCTTTTTGGGTGGGCCAGGATTTGGCACCGGGGAGCTGTTTTTT.

The rearrangement joins TRBV6-4 to TRBJ2-7; 7 nucleotides match TRBD2. This CDR3 region has 18 residues. Germline values: CDR1 MRHNA, CDR2 SNTAGT. With 4 bases clipped from V and 5 bases from J, the junction kept 20 bases outside the gene matches. CDR3 residues: CASSGRLGRALFRHEQYF. CDR3 nucleotides: TGTGCCAGCAGTGGGAGACTAGGGAGGGCCCTCTTTCGGCACGAGCAGTACTTC.

The V and J genes are TRBV14 and TRBJ2-2; a possible D gene is TRBD1 (6 bases). Trimming took 4 bases from V and 2 from J, leaving 14 bases between them. The germline CDR1 and CDR2 sequences are SGHDN and FVKESK. This CDR3 comprises 16 residues. Here the CDR3 DNA reads TGTGCCAGCAGCCTCTCTCACAGGGCTAACACCGGGGAGCTGTTTTTT. This translates into CASSLSHRANTGELFF.

About this clone itself: Its ends do not fully match the called genes, so a read error is possible. The sample has other DNA sequences that encode this CDR3 too. The chain is built from TRBV7-9 and TRBJ2-7, with a possible D match to TRBD2 (7 bases). Per the germline V gene, CDR1 is SEHNR and CDR2 is FQNEAQ (reference sequence). The CDR3 runs to 12 residues. The CDR3 DNA reads TGTGCCAGTAGCTTCGGGGGGCTCGAGCAGTACTTC. This encodes CASSFGGLEQYF.

J is TRBJ1-2 and V is TRBV7-9; D perhaps matches TRBD1 (5 bases). Germline V gene lookup returns CDR1 SEHNR and CDR2 FQNEAQ (reference sequence). The V end lost 7 bases, the J end lost 0 bases, and 18 bases lay between the germline ends. The CDR3 length is 16 residues. CDR3 loop: CASTQDWKDTNYGYTF. The DNA of the CDR3 is TGTGCCAGCACCCAAGATTGGAAGGACACTAACTATGGCTACACCTTC.

The chain uses TRBV10-3 and TRBJ1-3, with 9 bases fitting TRBD1. This CDR3 comprises 14 residues. Germline V CDR1 and CDR2: ENHRY, SYGVKD. V shed 4 bases and J 7 bases; nucleotides not matched to a gene: 5. CDR3 in DNA: TGTGCCATCAGTGGAGGACAGGGGCACAACACCATATATTTT. This gives the protein CAISGGQGHNTIYF.

This chain connects TRBV9 to TRBJ2-5, with D possibly matching TRBD1 (5 bases). The CDR3 covers 16 residues. Germline V lookup: CDR1 SGDLS, CDR2 YYNGEE. V was trimmed by 0 bases and J by 5 bases, leaving 17 bases between them. The CDR3 sequence is CASSVGVTDPWETQYF. The CDR3 region has the DNA TGTGCCAGCAGCGTAGGAGTGACAGACCCTTGGGAGACCCAGTACTTC.

The chain combines TRBV9 with TRBJ2-7; D is unresolved. Germline lookup yields CDR1 SGDLS and CDR2 YYNGEE. Trimming took off 0 bases at V and 3 bases at J, with 7 bases between the two ends. The CDR3 totals 13 residues. The CDR3, as DNA: TGTGCCAGCAGCGTAGCCTTCGGCTACGAGCAGTACTTC. It codes for CASSVAFGYEQYF.

The chain is built from TRBV4-1 and TRBJ2-3; perhaps TRBD2 as D (5 bases). Germline assignment: CDR1 MGHRA and CDR2 YSYEKL. V was trimmed by 0 bases and J by 6 bases, leaving 13 bases between them. There are 15 residues in the CDR3. CDR3 sequence: CASSQDGLAGDTQYF. The CDR3 nucleotides are TGCGCCAGCAGCCAAGATGGGCTAGCCGGGGATACGCAGTATTTT.

This sequence joins TRBV5-1 and TRBJ2-1, with a possible D match to TRBD2 (6 bases). Germline-derived CDR1 and CDR2 are SGHRS and YFSETQ. V gave up 4 bases and J gave up 4 bases, with 15 bases separating them. The CDR3 has 15 amino acids. The CDR3 spells CASSSAGSSYNEQFF. The CDR3 DNA reads TGCGCCAGCAGCAGCGCCGGGAGCTCTTACAATGAGCAGTTCTTC.

The V call is TRBV18, the J call TRBJ2-7; TRBD2 agrees at 7 bases. The trim removed 4 bases at V and 3 bases at J, leaving 3 bases unmatched. CDR1 is KGHSH and CDR2 is LQKENI in the germline V gene. CDR3 length: 13 amino acids. CDR3 protein: CASSQGDYYEQYF. In DNA form, the CDR3 reads TGTGCCAGCTCACAAGGGGACTACTACGAGCAGTACTTC.

The rearrangement links TRBV6-6 to TRBJ1-3; no firm D call. The CDR3 sequence is 16 residues long. Germline V gene data show CDR1 as MNHNY and CDR2 as SVGAGI (reference sequence). Trimming removed 2 bases at V and 9 bases at J, with 20 bases between. CDR3 region: CASSYGSSGPQGTIYF. The CDR3 bases are TGTGCCAGCAGTTACGGGAGTTCGGGTCCGCAAGGCACCATATATTTT.

The chain joins TRBV5-4 to TRBJ1-6; 7 bases match TRBD1. Germline CDR1 reads SGHNT; CDR2 reads YYREEE (reference sequence). With V trimmed by 4 bases and J by 8 bases, 6 bases remained unmatched. The CDR3 totals 14 residues. The CDR3 bases are TGTGCCAGCAGCCATAGGGACAGTTATTCACCCCTCCACTTT. It translates to CASSHRDSYSPLHF. Using reference TRBV5-4 and TRBJ1-6 for the parts outside the CDR3, the full variable domain is ETGVTQSPTHLIKTRGQQVTLRCSSQSGHNTVSWYQQALGQGPQFIFQYYREEENGRGNFPPRFSGLQFPNYSSELNVNALELDDSALYLCASSHRDSYSPLHFGNGTRLTVT.

The chain joins TRBV7-8 to TRBJ2-5, with D tentatively TRBD1 (6 bases). The end of the DNA fits TRBJ2-7 better, so the J call may be wrong. Germline CDR1 is SGHVS and CDR2 is FQNEAQ. This CDR3 contains 14 residues. CDR3: CARGPRTETYEQYF. DNA of the CDR3: TGTGCCAGGGGGCCACGGACAGAGACTTACGAGCAGTACTTC.

This chain joins TRBV11-2 and TRBJ2-7; TRBD1 is a possible D gene (7 bases). The V gene lost 5 bases and the J gene lost 3 bases, with 17 bases spanning the gap. The germline gives CDR1 SGHAT, CDR2 FQNNGV. CDR3 size: 15 residues. CDR3 protein: CASSQEGTDHYEQYF. In DNA, the CDR3 is TGTGCCAGCAGCCAGGAGGGGACAGATCACTACGAGCAGTACTTC.

This CDR3 is CASSYSTAMNTEAFF. The CDR3 region has the DNA TGTGCCAGCAGTTACTCGACAGCCATGAACACTGAAGCTTTCTTT. The chain is built from TRBV6-5 and TRBJ1-1; perhaps TRBD1 as D (5 bases). The CDR3 has 15 residues. In germline, CDR1 is MNHEY, CDR2 SVGAGI. Deletions cut 0 bases from V and 0 bases from J, with 8 bases between.

V usage is TRBV12-5 and J usage is TRBJ2-7; D unresolved. The CDR3 length is 13 residues. Germline V lookup: CDR1 LGHNT, CDR2 FRNRAP. V was trimmed by 1 base and J by 1 base, leaving 5 bases between them. CDR3 in DNA: TGTGCTAGTGGTTTGGGTCATTCCTACGAGCAGTACTTC. It encodes CASGLGHSYEQYF.

This clone occurred once. The rearrangement uses TRBV7-9 and TRBJ2-1, with D possibly matching TRBD1 (7 bases). In germline, CDR1 is SEHNR, CDR2 FQNEAQ (reference sequence). The CDR3 has 15 amino acids. Trimming took 2 bases from V and 10 from J, leaving 18 bases between them. CDR3 loop: CASSLRWQGGTEQFF. The CDR3 DNA reads TGTGCCAGCAGCTTAAGGTGGCAGGGGGGCACGGAGCAGTTCTTC.

V is TRBV18 and J is TRBJ2-7; D is possibly TRBD2 (7 bases). V dropped 3 bases and J dropped 5 bases, with 14 bases sitting between them. Germline V gene lookup returns CDR1 KGHSH and CDR2 LQKENI. CDR3 length equals 14 residues. In DNA, the CDR3 is TGTGCCAGCTCACCGGGAGGGGGAAGCAACGAGCAGTACTTC. It is translated as CASSPGGGSNEQYF.

The chain employs TRBV2 and TRBJ2-1, with D maybe TRBD2 (5 bases). CDR3 size: 12 residues. From germline, CDR1 is SNHLY and CDR2 FYNNEI. V gave up 6 bases and J gave up 8 bases, with 11 bases separating them. The CDR3 DNA follows: TGTGCCAGCAGCGTCCGGGAATATGAGCAGTTCTTC. Translation: CASSVREYEQFF.

The rearrangement uses TRBV5-3 and TRBJ2-2, with 10 bases lining up with TRBD2. TRBV5-3 is placed among ORFs of uncertain function. This CDR3 comprises 15 residues. After removal of 3 bases from V and 7 bases from J, the junction contained 6 bases not matched to a gene. The CDR3 region is CARSSPAGGNGELFF. CDR3 DNA: TGTGCCAGAAGCTCCCCAGCGGGAGGGAACGGGGAGCTGTTTTTT.

J is TRBJ2-3 and V is TRBV9, with 10 bases lining up with TRBD1. CDR1 and CDR2 from the germline V gene are SGDLS and YYNGEE. V dropped 4 bases and J dropped 3; count of bases not matched to a gene: 8. The CDR3 is 16 residues long. The CDR3 nucleotides are TGTGCCAGCAGCTCCGGACAGGGGGTTGTGACAGATACGCAGTATTTT. This gives the protein CASSSGQGVVTDTQYF.